The clone carrying this T cell receptor beta chain was seen a few times. The antigen is undetermined. One end of the junction varies from germline; a read error may be responsible. CDR3 length: 12 amino acids. Looked up from germline, CDR1 is SEHNR and CDR2 is FQNEAQ (reference sequence). Through a sample-barcoded 5' primer and a J-beta primer mix, a second PCR was run for roughly 6 to 12 cycles. Carrying 12 random nucleotides, a template-switch adaptor labeled each individual cDNA molecule. One entry per CDR3 protein, called by TCRdb with MiXCR from the 5' RACE reads. The table lists 2 million or so distinct CDR3 sequences, about 50% of them singletons, with around 2.1% in the top ten. These data come from a study of blood T cells in healthy people across ages. Points from the study as a whole: The unknown donor CMV status may have confounded expanded clonotype changes.

This chain links TRBV7-9 with TRBJ2-3; D might be TRBD1 or TRBD2, each matching 6 bases. This receptor was taken from a woman between 35 and 50 years old in good health. Source material: blood. The CDR3 DNA follows: TGCGGGGGCAGCGGGAGCACAGATACGCAGTATTTT. Protein sequence: CGGSGSTDTQYF.